This T cell receptor beta chain was sequenced during a study of CD8 T cells in ankylosing spondylitis. On this clonotype itself: As yet, its antigen is unknown.

General study results and limits: CD8+ cells made up the disease-linked clones, which were relatively rare in peripheral blood. A TCR beta motif made of fewer than ten highly homologous variants seemed typical of ankylosing spondylitis blood. Some motif variants were previously reported in reactive arthritis synovial fluid and blood.

Quantitative molecular-barcoded 5'-RACE generated the TCR beta libraries. TCRdb re-analysed the 5' RACE reads in MiXCR, keeping a single row per CDR3 protein. This sample has roughly 700,000 distinct CDR3 sequences; 15% to 20% occur once, and the top ten carry under 20%. There are 14 residues in the CDR3. Germline CDR1 reads MDHEN; CDR2 reads SYDVKM. Trimming shortened V by 6 bases and J by 1 base, and 12 bases separated the two germline ends. The source material was blood, either unsorted or a sorted T cell fraction (not recorded which). The V gene is TRBV28, the J gene TRBJ1-1; D call uncertain. The sequence came from a male donor with ankylosing spondylitis. The CDR3 is CASSSLRGNTEAFF. CDR3 DNA: TGTGCCAGCAGCTCCCTAAGAGGGAACACTGAAGCTTTCTTT.